This T cell receptor (beta chain) was sequenced for a study of T cell responses to AZD1222 COVID-19 vaccine (dated by TCRdb to the early 2020s). At the level of the whole study: Because spike-specific TCR depth and breadth did not differ between the two schedules, AZD1222 recipients who got a second dose at roughly 4 weeks were pooled with those who got a second dose at roughly 12 weeks. Trial participants were enrolled by age into subgroups of 18-55, 56-69 and 70-plus years, and around 150, 29 and 61 TCR-sequenced participants, respectively, were included in these subgroups. TCR sequencing covered some 250 trial participants: approximately 200 given two doses of AZD1222 and 26 given two doses of MenACWY control vaccine.

The sample's time point label, in plain terms: baseline before first vaccination. Samples from vaccinated people were obtained from the UK trials COV001 and COV002, which included a single-blind randomized controlled phase 2/3 trial of AZD1222 (ChAdOx1 nCoV-19) in healthy adults. For TCRbeta chain sequencing, PBMC samples were collected from trial participants at day 0 and at day 28 after the second dose. The research as a whole found: Spike-specific TCR breadth and depth rose significantly after two AZD1222 doses compared with day 0 and with MenACWY recipients. Only a handful of AZD1222 recipients were SARS-CoV-2 seropositive at baseline, limiting conclusions about previously exposed vaccinees. The 56-69-year group was small, and its depth increase did not reach significance, likely because of low power. The vaccine-associated CD4 TCRs covered the entire spike protein, and the dominant responses fell in regions 160-218 and 743-854. Because no day 14 peak-response samples were available, the repertoires could be characterized only after the peak T cell response. Most participants were white British and females outnumbered males, and the authors suggested that clonal diversity may have been underestimated. Epitopes outside the regions mutated in the B.1.351 and B.1.1.7 variants were reportedly recognized by nearly half of the unique spike-specific TCRs.

This clone was picked up one time. The antigen it binds to is not known. No clone much larger than this one lies a single base away; base qualities are absent. The CDR3 regions of human TCRbeta chains were analyzed by immunosequencing. Regarding the original processing steps: Repertoire TCRs were matched against a reference library of SARS-CoV-2-specific TCRs generated with the MIRA antigen-specificity platform. Breadth meant the fraction of unique TCRs that were SARS-CoV-2-associated, whereas depth meant the fraction of total T cells that were SARS-CoV-2-associated. Each spike-specific TCR was assigned to its reactive spike region and to a CD4 or CD8 class using the MIRA data. Log10-transformed breadth and depth values were compared by one-way ANOVA with Sidak's multiple comparisons tests. TCRdb holds this immuneACCESS table with in-frame rearrangements only. Some clones are missing; in checked studies, unresolved V genes explain under half, and the rest has no known cause. V, J and clone size are taken as reported in that table, and D and trimming were inferred from the DNA itself. For this sample the table gives about 160,000 clones, of which almost 90% were detected only once. The ten largest clones capture 5.5% of the sample.

The sequence was collected from an adult in good health. The sample was peripheral blood, taken on day 0 of AZD1222 vaccination.

The CDR3: CASSAARNQPQHF. The sequenced DNA is TGTGCCAGCAGTGCCGCTCGCAATCAGCCCCAGCATTTT. The V gene is TRBV2 and the J gene is TRBJ1-5; there is no confident call for the D gene. The CDR1 and CDR2 encoded by the germline V gene are SNHLY and FYNNEI. The CDR3, from cysteine to phenylalanine, totals 13 residues. CDR3 DNA only is kept here, 39 bases in frame from base 1. At the junction V is shortened by 4 bases and J by 2 bases, with 6 bases in between. The full variable domain, completed from the reference TRBV2 and TRBJ1-5 proteins outside the CDR3, reads EPEVTQTPSHQVTQMGQEVILRCVPISNHLYFYWYRQILGQKVEFLVSFYNNEISEKSEIFDDQFSVERPDGSNFTLKIRSTKLEDSAMYFCASSAARNQPQHFGDGTRLSIL.